This T cell receptor beta chain was captured by sequencing in a study of cytomegalovirus exposure and HLA in healthy donors. Study background: The same platform used for the 600 to 750 first-cohort repertoires was also used for the 95 to 150 validation repertoires, as a later analysis reported. The study, taken as a whole, reports: Most observed TCR sequences were rare, whereas some public TCRs were detected in many donors. Listed as cytomegalovirus-associated were 150 or so TCR beta chains.

This clone was observed a few times. Its matching antigen is unknown. Donors were drawn from the approximately 110-subject validation cohort, separate from the roughly 670-subject first cohort. Here immunoSEQ multiplex PCR was the method, and the copy in TCRdb shows in-frame clones only, minus some. The data show around 220,000 clones, with roughly 84% seen just once and roughly 13% held by the top ten. Germline V lookup: CDR1 MNHEY, CDR2 SMNVEV (reference sequence). The V end lost 6 bases, the J end lost 3 bases, and 14 bases lay between the germline ends. The CDR3 loop spans 14 amino acids. Source material: PBMCs. The TCR originated in a woman in her twenties or thirties in good health and CMV-seropositive. V is TRBV27 and J is TRBJ1-1; D is unresolved. The CDR3 protein is CASSLMRADTEAFF. CDR3 DNA: TGTGCCAGCAGCTTGATGAGGGCGGACACTGAAGCTTTCTTT.